These 30 T cell receptor beta chains originate from one sample sequenced in a study of T cell repertoires in urothelial bladder cancer. Profiled with immunoSEQ multiplex PCR; TCRdb holds only in-frame clones, not every one. The sample shows several thousand clones, roughly 50% of them seen only once. Sample: tumor-infiltrating cells from bladder cancer. Source of these receptors: a human donor with urothelial carcinoma.

The rearrangement links TRBV5-8 to TRBJ2-1; TRBD1 matches at 9 bases. The CDR3 runs to 14 residues. From germline, CDR1 is SGHTS and CDR2 YDEGEE. V trimming: 5 bases; J trimming: 4 bases; junction bases outside the gene matches: 4. DNA for the CDR3: TGTGCCAGCAGGGACAGGGGTGCATACAATGAGCAGTTCTTC. Encoded protein: CASRDRGAYNEQFF.

The rearrangement links TRBV6-1 to TRBJ1-2; no clear D gene. This CDR3 is built from 12 residues. Trimming stripped 2 bases from V and 2 bases from J, with 3 bases between. The germline CDR1 and CDR2 sequences are MNHNS and SASEGT. Written as DNA, the CDR3 is TGTGCCAGCAGTGAACCAAACTATGGCTACACCTTC. This encodes CASSEPNYGYTF.

J is TRBJ1-1 and V is TRBV7-6; 7 bases are shared with TRBD1. The ends lost 3 bases at V and 2 bases at J; junction bases unmatched: 6. Germline lookup yields CDR1 SGHVS and CDR2 FNYEAQ. The CDR3 sequence is 15 residues long. DNA for the CDR3: TGTGCCAGCAGCTTTACACAGGGGCCAAACACTGAAGCTTTCTTT. It translates to CASSFTQGPNTEAFF.

The CDR3 reads CASSRYGGATDTQYF. Written as DNA, the CDR3 is TGCGCCAGCAGCCGTTACGGGGGGGCAACAGATACGCAGTATTTT. The rearrangement uses TRBV4-1 and TRBJ2-3; 8 nucleotides match TRBD2. Trimming cost V 4 bases and J 3 bases; bases outside gene matches: 6. There are 15 residues in the CDR3. The germline V gene has CDR1 MGHRA and CDR2 YSYEKL.

This chain links TRBV11-3 with TRBJ2-4; 9 bases line up with TRBD1. Germline values: CDR1 SGHNT, CDR2 YENEEA. The CDR3 sequence is 17 residues long. Trimming took 5 bases from V and 0 from J; bases not matched to a gene: 8. The CDR3 here is CASSPGQGRGAKNIQYF. CDR3 sequence (DNA): TGTGCCAGCAGCCCAGGACAGGGGAGAGGAGCCAAAAACATTCAGTACTTC. The whole variable domain, filled in from reference TRBV11-3 and TRBJ2-4, reads EAGVVQSPRYKIIEKKQPVAFWCNPISGHNTLYWYLQNLGQGPELLIRYENEEAVDDSQLPKDRFSAERLKGVDSTLKIQPAELGDSAVYLCASSPGQGRGAKNIQYFGAGTRLSVL.

The V call is TRBV4-2, the J call TRBJ2-3; the match to TRBD1 covers 9 bases. This CDR3 has 18 amino acids. Losses at the gene ends were 0 bases for V and 1 base for J; bases not matched to a gene: 8. Looked up from germline, CDR1 is LGHNA and CDR2 is YNFKEQ. This CDR3 reads CASSQEKGQGFGTDTQYF. The CDR3 bases are TGTGCCAGCAGCCAAGAAAAGGGACAGGGATTCGGCACAGATACGCAGTATTTT.

This chain connects TRBV6-1 to TRBJ1-1; TRBD1 matches 9 bases. Germline V gives CDR1 MNHNS, CDR2 SASEGT. The CDR3 is 15 amino acids. Trimming cost V 2 bases and J 7 bases; bases outside gene matches: 8. Here the CDR3 reads CASSEWYRGRDEAFF. CDR3 DNA: TGTGCCAGCAGTGAATGGTACAGGGGGCGAGATGAAGCTTTCTTT.

The rearrangement uses TRBV6-1 and TRBJ2-7, with D unresolved. The germline V gene has CDR1 MNHNS and CDR2 SASEGT. CDR3 size: 13 residues. V was cut by 11 bases and J by 0 bases, with 14 bases left in between. CDR3 in DNA: TGTGCCGCGGAAATTGAGAGCTCCTACGAGCAGTACTTC. Translating gives CAAEIESSYEQYF.

The chain carries TRBV10-3 and TRBJ1-2, with D hard to call. This CDR3 is built from 16 residues. Deletions cut 2 bases from V and 4 bases from J, with 17 bases between. In germline, CDR1 is ENHRY, CDR2 SYGVKD. The CDR3 DNA is TGTGCCATCAGTGAGCTCGCGGCAGGAGAGGTCTATGGCTACACCTTC. Encoded protein: CAISELAAGEVYGYTF.

This clone was detected once. The rearrangement links TRBV9 to TRBJ2-1; D might be TRBD2 (5 bases). This CDR3 has 14 residues. The germline CDR1 and CDR2 sequences are SGDLS and YYNGEE. V shed 0 bases and J shed 7 bases, with 11 bases lying between them. The CDR3 sequence is CASSVALAINEQFF. Here the CDR3 DNA reads TGTGCCAGCAGCGTAGCCCTAGCTATTAATGAGCAGTTCTTC.

The table lists this clone with a count of one. This chain joins TRBV6-5 and TRBJ2-6, with 7 positions matching TRBD1. The germline V gene has CDR1 MNHEY and CDR2 SVGAGI. After removal of 7 bases from V and 0 bases from J, the junction contained 3 bases not matched to a gene. The CDR3 covers 15 residues. CDR3 amino acids: CASNDRDSGANVLTF. The CDR3 nucleotides read TGTGCCAGCAATGACAGGGACTCTGGGGCCAACGTCCTGACTTTC.

This chain connects TRBV29-1 to TRBJ2-3; TRBD2 agrees at 8 bases. Germline V gene data show CDR1 as SQVTM and CDR2 as ANQGSEA. With V trimmed by 5 bases and J by 8 bases, 12 bases remained unmatched. The CDR3 spans 14 residues. The CDR3 DNA sequence: TGCAGCGTTCCCGGACTAGCCGGGATTGCTACGCAGTATTTT. Translating it yields CSVPGLAGIATQYF.

The chain links TRBV4-1 to TRBJ1-2, with D tentatively TRBD1 (5 bases). V was pared by 5 bases and J by 1 base, with 14 bases between. CDR1 is MGHRA and CDR2 is YSYEKL in the germline V gene. The CDR3 consists of 15 residues. CDR3 amino acids: CASSGVGGGNYGYTF. The CDR3 DNA follows: TGCGCCAGCAGCGGGGTCGGCGGGGGTAACTATGGCTACACCTTC.

This chain connects TRBV4-1 to TRBJ2-3; 11 nucleotides align to TRBD2. The CDR3 covers 22 residues. V lost 4 bases, J lost 1 base, and 22 bases stayed unmatched. Germline assignment: CDR1 MGHRA and CDR2 YSYEKL. In nucleotides, the CDR3 is TGCGCCAGCAGCCGCCGCCTAGCGGGGGGCCTACTAATTGCTCCTGGCACAGATACGCAGTATTTT. Its protein is CASSRRLAGGLLIAPGTDTQYF.

This clone was seen more than once but under ten times. This chain connects TRBV12-5 to TRBJ1-1, with D unresolved. CDR3 length: 13 residues. Germline CDR1 is LGHNT and CDR2 is FRNRAP. The ends were cut back, 5 bases at V and 6 bases at J, with 13 bases in the middle. The CDR3 DNA follows: TGTGCTAGTGGTCCAGGACTGGGCGCTGAAGCTTTCTTT. Its protein product is CASGPGLGAEAFF.

The rearrangement links TRBV6-4 to TRBJ2-3; tentative D call: TRBD2 (5 bases). The V end was cut by 3 bases, the J end by 2 bases, with 21 bases between. The CDR3 covers 18 residues. Germline V lookup: CDR1 MRHNA, CDR2 SNTAGT. The CDR3 nucleotides read TGTGCCAGCAGTGAAGGACTCCCCTTACCTAGGCTCACAGATACGCAGTATTTT. It encodes CASSEGLPLPRLTDTQYF.

The chain is built from TRBV7-6 and TRBJ1-6; D remains ambiguous. Germline CDR1 is SGHVS and CDR2 is FNYEAQ. CDR3 length: 17 amino acids. The V end was cut by 1 base, the J end by 2 bases, with 12 bases between. CDR3 nucleotide sequence: TGTGCCAGCAGCTTAGAACGGAGCAGCACCTATAATTCACCCCTCCACTTT. It yields the protein CASSLERSSTYNSPLHF.

J is TRBJ1-2 and V is TRBV6-5; D perhaps matches TRBD1 (5 bases). V was shortened by 8 bases and J by 8 bases, with 15 bases between the two germline ends. The germline V gene has CDR1 MNHEY and CDR2 SVGAGI. The CDR3 has 12 amino acids. The DNA for the CDR3 is TGTGCCAGCGCAGGCTGGGGGGAGGGCTACACCTTC. Translated, it gives CASAGWGEGYTF.

This clone was counted a few times. The genes are TRBV10-2 and TRBJ2-7, with D possibly TRBD2 on 6 matching bases. The germline V gene has CDR1 WSHSY and CDR2 SAAADI. V lost 9 bases and J 6 bases, leaving 15 bases between the germline ends. The CDR3 contains 12 residues. For the CDR3, the DNA is TGCGCCAGTCTTTGGCGGGGCTCCGAGCAGTACTTC. Amino acids: CASLWRGSEQYF.

This rearrangement joins TRBV27 to TRBJ2-3; D unclear. There are 14 residues in the CDR3. Germline V gene lookup returns CDR1 MNHEY and CDR2 SMNVEV (reference sequence). The germline V and J ends were trimmed by 9 bases and 2 bases, with 15 bases remaining between them. CDR3 bases: TGTGCCAGGGGATTGACGGCACTCACAGATACGCAGTATTTT. Its translation is CARGLTALTDTQYF.

This chain uses TRBV14 with TRBJ2-2, with TRBD1 matching over 9 bases. The V segment lost 4 bases and the J segment 1 base; nucleotides outside the gene matches: 10. The CDR3 covers 18 residues. Per germline, CDR1 SGHDN and CDR2 FVKESK. CDR3 DNA sequence: TGTGCCAGCAGCCCCCGGAAATGGACAGGGGAGAACACCGGGGAGCTGTTTTTT. It encodes CASSPRKWTGENTGELFF.

This chain joins TRBV9 and TRBJ2-3, with 11 positions matching TRBD2. CDR1 is SGDLS and CDR2 is YYNGEE in the germline V gene. V trimming: 2 bases; J trimming: 2 bases; junction bases outside the gene matches: 4. This CDR3 comprises 16 residues. CDR3 residues: CASSVLAGGYTDTQYF. DNA for the CDR3: TGTGCCAGCAGCGTGCTAGCGGGGGGCTACACAGATACGCAGTATTTT.

The chain links TRBV5-1 to TRBJ2-3; D gene uncertain. The CDR3 is 13 amino acids. V was cut by 7 bases and J by 2 bases, with 11 bases left in between. Germline assignment: CDR1 SGHRS and CDR2 YFSETQ. CDR3 DNA sequence: TGCGCCAGCGGTGACCCCGACACAGATACGCAGTATTTT. Protein product: CASGDPDTDTQYF.

The chain has TRBV6-1 and TRBJ2-7; a possible D gene is TRBD1 (6 bases). Germline loops: CDR1 MNHNS, CDR2 SASEGT. V dropped 8 bases and J dropped 3 bases, with 17 bases sitting between them. The CDR3 consists of 14 residues. The CDR3 protein is CASRPQGSVYEQYF. The CDR3 DNA sequence: TGTGCCAGCCGGCCTCAGGGGTCGGTCTACGAGCAGTACTTC.

This chain links TRBV7-2 with TRBJ2-3, with unresolved D. CDR3 size: 14 residues. Between the trimmed V and J ends, which lost 0 bases and 2 bases, there was a span of 6 bases. Germline V gene lookup returns CDR1 SGHTA and CDR2 FQGNSA. In nucleotides, the CDR3 is TGTGCCAGCAGCTTAGCCGAGGACACAGATACGCAGTATTTT. It yields the protein CASSLAEDTDTQYF.

Notes on this clone: One end of the junction does not line up with germline, which may come from a read error. The J gene is TRBJ2-7, the V gene TRBV30; D call uncertain. The CDR3 extends over 14 amino acids. Germline V gives CDR1 GTSNPN, CDR2 SVGIG (reference sequence). CDR3 loop: CAWRPGASSCEQYF. The CDR3 DNA reads as TGTGCCTGGAGACCAGGAGCCAGCTCCTGCGAGCAGTACTTC. The whole variable domain, filled in from reference TRBV30 and TRBJ2-7, reads SQTIHQWPATLVQPVGSPLSLECTVEGTSNPNLYWYRQAAGRGLQLLFYSVGIGQISSEVPQNLSASRPQDRQFILSSKKLLLSDSGFYLCAWRPGASSCEQYFGPGTRLTVT.

J is TRBJ1-5 and V is TRBV6-6; no reliable D call. Trimming took 0 bases from V and 5 from J, leaving 11 bases between them. The CDR3 consists of 15 residues. The germline V gene has CDR1 MNHNY and CDR2 SVGAGI (reference sequence). The CDR3 DNA reads as TGTGCCAGCAGTTACTCAGCGGGTTATGATCAGCCCCAGCATTTT. Its translation is CASSYSAGYDQPQHF.

This clone was counted ten times or more. The rearrangement joins TRBV27 to TRBJ2-2; D remains unclear. The V end lost 4 bases, the J end lost 8 bases, and 5 bases lay between the germline ends. The CDR3 is made up of 11 amino acids. The germline V gene encodes CDR1 MNHEY and CDR2 SMNVEV (reference sequence). The CDR3 DNA sequence: TGTGCCAGCAGTTCAACGGGGGAGCTGTTTTTT. Its translation is CASSSTGELFF.

The rearrangement uses TRBV27 and TRBJ1-1; tentative D call: TRBD1 (6 bases). Germline V gene lookup returns CDR1 MNHEY and CDR2 SMNVEV (reference sequence). Trimming left V 7 bases short and J 5 bases short, with 23 bases between. The CDR3 covers 16 residues. The CDR3 DNA follows: TGTGCCAGCACCCGACTTGGGGGCAGGGCGGGAACTGAAGCTTTCTTT. The encoded protein is CASTRLGGRAGTEAFF.

This chain links TRBV19 with TRBJ2-7, with D uncertain. V was pared by 0 bases and J by 4 bases, with 10 bases between. The length of the CDR3 is 14 residues. Germline CDR1 is LNHDA and CDR2 is SQIVND (reference sequence). The CDR3, as DNA: TGTGCCAGTAGTATAGATGGCCGTGGATACGAGCAGTACTTC. The encoded protein is CASSIDGRGYEQYF.